What follows describes a single T cell receptor (beta chain). Its target antigen remains unknown. Base quality data are lacking; no much larger clone is found one base away. This record belongs to a study of blood T cell repertoires in COVID-19 (dated by TCRdb to 2018 to 2021). Background for the entire study: Collaborator samples came from the United States, Italy and Spain and covered acute and convalescent phases of COVID-19. The material from the prospective study consisted of cDNA or gDNA derived from T cells, B-cell-depleted T cells, or PBMCs. Samples were obtained from the ongoing ImmuneRACE study (first 160 participants) and from about 1,300 subjects provided by 6 global collaborators. The repertoires were released in a freely available public database intended as a resource for research on the immune response to SARS-CoV-2. Sample metadata almost always included a de-identified subject ID, COVID-19 status, age in years and sex. Where HLA class I and class II types were available, the types were taken from metadata supplied by the sample provider, not from assay-based typing. Subjects who had been exposed to COVID-19, were actively infected with it, or had recovered from it provided the deeply sampled blood TCRbeta repertoires that made up the dataset.

Participants in the prospective study were enrolled through a virtual design, were aged 18 to 89 years, and lived in under 25 United States geographic areas. Cohort assignment in the prospective study relied on participant-reported clinical history from a screening survey and a study questionnaire. For ImmuneRACE Cohort 3, a participant was defined as recovered based on two consecutive negative NP/OP PCR tests, clearance by a healthcare professional, or resolution of symptoms. In the prospective study, mobile phlebotomists collected whole blood, serum and a nasopharyngeal or oropharyngeal swab from each participant. Over a roughly 2-month period, participants in the prospective study had the option of providing additional blood draws and questionnaires. Before DNA extraction, prospective study blood samples were shipped either frozen or at room temperature. CDR1 and CDR2 are drawn from the germline V gene (reference sequence): DFQATT, SNEGSKA. V is reduced by 3 bases and J by 0 bases, leaving a spacing of 15 bases between them. The CDR3 goes from the cysteine to the phenylalanine over 16 residues. Only CDR3 DNA remains: 48 bases, in frame from the first base.

What the study reported, not specific to this receptor: How much clinical and demographic metadata was included differed by source and by participant, and the metadata was provided uncurated.

TCRbeta CDR3 regions were amplified from genomic DNA using the immunoSEQ Assay, a bias-controlled multiplex PCR. Turning to the authors' computational methods: Nucleated cell counts per sample were estimated from amplification of reference gene primers within the assay. To quantify the absolute abundance of each unique TCRbeta CDR3 rearrangement, sequence reads were collapsed and filtered. Productive Simpson clonality was computed per sample as the square root of Simpson's diversity index over productive rearrangements. TCRdb took over this immuneACCESS table, retaining in-frame rearrangements with V and J assigned. Such tables are incomplete; in checked studies, under half of the missing clones stem from an unresolved V gene, and the remainder is unexplained. The V and J calls and the clone size are those of that table, but D and trimming were determined from the DNA. In all, the sample holds about 150,000 clones, and about 86% of those were seen once. More than 8.5% of the sample comes from the top ten.

The receptor comes from a man between 45 and 60 years old who had recovered from COVID-19. The sequenced sample was PBMCs or T cells enriched from blood (not recorded which). Rearrangement joined TRBV20-1 to TRBJ2-1; possibly the D gene is TRBD2, per 7 matching bases. At the DNA level, the sequence is TGCAGTGCTAGTCGCCGGGGGGCCGGCTCCTACAATGAGCAGTTCTTC. Its protein is CSASRRGAGSYNEQFF.